These 31 T cell receptor beta chains were sequenced from one sample in a study of tumor-infiltrating lymphocytes in primary liver carcinoma. Priming with a constant-region primer yielded TCR beta cDNA from about 510 ng total RNA. Modified slightly, ARM-PCR produced TCR beta libraries over three nested multiplex PCR rounds. A C-beta reverse primer was combined with TRBV1-TRBV30 forward primers in the first two PCR rounds, and each round had approximately 9 cycles. MiXCR, applied by TCRdb to the multiplex PCR reads, yields one record per CDR3 protein. The table has more than 45,000 distinct CDR3 sequences, around 77% seen once. Starting material for RNA and DNA co-extraction consisted of about 17-32 mg of unsorted bulk tissue. Sequencing used liver tumor tissue from sampling region 5. Noted subset: tumor region T5, tumor centre. These receptors were taken from a man in his forties or fifties with primary liver carcinoma and hepatitis B virus infection.

Points on this clonotype: Lacking the conserved final phenylalanine or tryptophan, this CDR3 likely reflects a read error. This sequence joins TRBV29-1 and TRBJ2-5; 10 nucleotides match TRBD1. CDR3 size: 13 residues. With V trimmed by 7 bases and J by 4 bases, 6 bases remained unmatched. In germline, CDR1 is SQVTM, CDR2 ANQGSEA. The DNA of the CDR3 is TGCAGCGGACAGGGGGCCAAAGTAGAGACCCAGTACTCC. Translated: CSGQGAKVETQYS.

Remarks on this clonotype: This sequence may be a read error, since a much larger clone differs from it by one base. This chain links TRBV24-1 with TRBJ2-1, with 8 bases fitting TRBD2. The trim removed 3 bases at V and 7 bases at J, leaving 10 bases unmatched. CDR3 size: 16 residues. Germline CDR1 is KGHDR and CDR2 is SFDVKD. The CDR3 sequence is CATSDATSGQENEQFF. Written as DNA, the CDR3 is TGTGCCACCAGTGATGCCACTAGCGGCCAGGAGAATGAGCAGTTCTTC.

For this clonotype: It may be a read error: a sequence one base away is much more abundant. The chain joins TRBV5-8 to TRBJ2-1; 13 nucleotides agree with TRBD2. Germline CDR1 reads SGHTS; CDR2 reads YDEGEE. This CDR3 contains 16 residues. The junction had 12 bases not matched to a gene; V was cut back by 7 bases and J by 8 bases. The CDR3 region has the DNA TGTGCCAGCGGCTCGGGACTAGCGGGATTATACGATGAGCAGTTCTTC. It specifies CASGSGLAGLYDEQFF.

The rearrangement joins TRBV7-8 to TRBJ2-1; no definite D call. CDR3 length: 16 amino acids. Per germline, CDR1 SGHVS and CDR2 FQNEAQ. V was pared by 2 bases and J by 4 bases, with 15 bases between. The CDR3 bases are TGTGCCAGCAGCTTAACCGGCGAGAGAAATTACAATGAGCAGTTCTTC. This codes for CASSLTGERNYNEQFF.

Remarks on this clonotype: A junction boundary mismatches the germline segment, possibly from a read error. The gene calls are TRBV6-2 or TRBV6-3 and TRBJ2-7; D is uncertain. Germline loops: CDR1 MNHEY, CDR2 SVGEGT. CDR3 length: 13 residues. The CDR3 reads CSSSLDATYELCF. CDR3 nucleotide sequence: TGTTCCAGCAGTTTGGACGCTACTTACGAGCTGTGCTTC.

In the case of this clonotype: One end of the junction does not line up with germline, which may come from a read error. The chain uses TRBV15 and TRBJ2-3; possibly TRBD1 or TRBD2 for D (5 bases each). Germline assignment: CDR1 LNHNV and CDR2 YYDKDF (reference sequence). CDR3 length: 14 residues. CDR3 protein: CVTEGYGSTDTQYF. CDR3 nucleotide sequence: TGTGTCACCGAGGGGTACGGGAGCACAGATACGCAGTATTTT.

Points on this clonotype: Compared with germline, one end of the junction differs, possibly owing to a read error. The chain is built from TRBV29-1 and TRBJ2-3; 10 bases are a match to TRBD1. CDR3 size: 15 residues. Germline assignment: CDR1 SQVTM and CDR2 ANQGSEA. In nucleotides, the CDR3 is TGTAGCGTTGGGTTGCGGGACAGGGGAACAGATACGCAGTATTTT. Its protein product is CSVGLRDRGTDTQYF.

As to this clonotype: The CDR3 end shows no conserved phenylalanine or tryptophan, and so a read error is likely. V is TRBV6-5 and J is TRBJ2-3; D not certain. The germline CDR1 and CDR2 sequences are MNHEY and SVGAGI. The ends were cut back, 5 bases at V and 1 base at J, with 10 bases in the middle. This CDR3 is 14 amino acids long. The CDR3 coding sequence is TGTGCCAGCAGTCTGGCCGGAGGCACAGATACGCAGTATTCT. Translating it yields CASSLAGGTDTQYS.

CDR3 DNA: TGCAGCCTACGTCTAGCGGGAAGCACCGGGGAGCTGTTTTTT. Translating it yields CSLRLAGSTGELFF. This sequence joins TRBV29-1 and TRBJ2-2; 9 bases map to TRBD2. The CDR3 spans 14 residues. The ends lost 8 bases at V and 4 bases at J; junction bases unmatched: 8. Per the germline V gene, CDR1 is SQVTM and CDR2 is ANQGSEA.

The CDR3 spells CASSPSMNTEAFF. CDR3 sequence (DNA): TGTGCCAGTAGCCCCTCGATGAACACTGAAGCTTTCTTT. The genes are TRBV6-5 and TRBJ1-1, with unresolved D. The CDR3 loop spans 13 amino acids. Trimming stripped 9 bases from V and 0 bases from J, with 11 bases between. Germline V gene data show CDR1 as MNHEY and CDR2 as SVGAGI.

The sample holds one count of this clonotype. The rearrangement links TRBV28 to TRBJ1-2; TRBD1 aligns across 8 bases. The V gene end was trimmed by 8 bases and the J gene end by 3 bases; junction bases not matched to a gene: 14. Germline CDR1 MDHEN, CDR2 SYDVKM. The CDR3 is 16 amino acids. CDR3 residues: CASHLPRQGPHYGYTF. The CDR3 nucleotides read TGTGCCAGCCACCTACCGCGACAGGGGCCCCACTATGGCTACACCTTC.

Details on this clonotype: One end of the junction varies from germline; a read error may be responsible. The chain joins TRBV11-2 to TRBJ1-6; D uncertain. There are 14 residues in the CDR3. The germline gives CDR1 SGHAT, CDR2 FQNNGV. The CDR3 DNA reads TGTGCCAGCAGCTTACACATGGGGATTTCACCACTCCACTTT. Translation gives CASSLHMGISPLHF.

Remarks on this clonotype: One end of the junction does not line up with germline, which may come from a read error. This rearrangement joins TRBV29-1 to TRBJ1-5, with D possibly TRBD1 on 6 matching bases. The CDR3 is 13 residues long. Germline loops: CDR1 SQVTM, CDR2 ANQGSEA. The CDR3 region is CCAGGGAYQPQNF. The CDR3 region has the DNA TGCTGCGCCGGAGGGGGAGCGTATCAGCCCCAGAATTTT.

Note on this clonotype: Germline and junction disagree at one end, which may indicate a read error. V and J are TRBV30 and TRBJ1-1, with D unresolved. This CDR3 contains 13 residues. Germline V gene lookup returns CDR1 GTSNPN and CDR2 SVGIG (reference sequence). In DNA, the CDR3 is TGTGACTGGAGATTCGTCATGAACATTGAAGCTTTCTTT. Translation gives CDWRFVMNIEAFF.

The table lists this clonotype with a few counts. This may be a read error: a much more frequent sequence differs by one nucleotide. This sequence joins TRBV24-1 and TRBJ2-7, with 8 bases identical to TRBD2. The CDR3 spans 12 residues. The V gene's germline CDR1 is KGHDR and CDR2 SFDVKD. The trim removed 4 bases at V and 9 bases at J, leaving 4 bases unmatched. For the CDR3, the DNA is TGTGCCACCAGTGAGGGGACTAGTCGGCAGTACTTC. Amino acid sequence: CATSEGTSRQYF.

On this clonotype itself: The junction departs from the called germline gene at one end, perhaps through a read error. This CDR3 reads CSANQGDGYGSTF. The CDR3 DNA reads as TGCAGCGCCAACCAGGGAGACGGCTATGGCTCCACCTTC. The rearrangement uses TRBV29-1 and TRBJ1-2, with D perhaps matching TRBD1 (5 bases). The V gene's germline CDR1 is SQVTM and CDR2 ANQGSEA. The CDR3 runs to 13 residues. Combining the CDR3 with reference TRBV29-1 and TRBJ1-2 gives the whole variable domain SAVISQKPSRDICQRGTSLTIQCQVDSQVTMMFWYRQQPGQSLTLIATANQGSEATYESGFVIDKFPISRPNLTFSTLTVSNMSPEDSSIYLCSANQGDGYGSTFGSGTRLTVV.

This clonotype came up once. One junction end does not reproduce the germline sequence, and a read error may be involved. The V gene is TRBV11-2, the J gene TRBJ2-5; 9 bases match TRBD1. Germline V gene lookup returns CDR1 SGHAT and CDR2 FQNNGV. The CDR3 covers 13 residues. The CDR3 nucleotides are TGTACCAGCGGACAGGGGCTGCAAGAGACCCAGCGCTTC. The encoded protein is CTSGQGLQETQRF.

Concerning this clonotype itself: This clone may be a read error of a much larger clone one base away. The chain employs TRBV7-8 and TRBJ2-2; TRBD1 matches at 8 bases. The V gene end was trimmed by 0 bases and the J gene end by 5 bases; junction bases not matched to a gene: 2. In germline, CDR1 is SGHVS, CDR2 FQNEAQ. CDR3 length equals 15 residues. CDR3 nucleotides: TGTGCCAGCAGCTTAGCGAGGACAGGGACCGGGGAGCTGTTTTTT. Amino acids: CASSLARTGTGELFF.

The chain couples TRBV12-3 or TRBV12-4 to TRBJ2-1; no firm D call. The CDR3 length is 16 residues. Trimming left V 8 bases short and J 8 bases short, with 25 bases between. The CDR3 reads CASGGPRRIPPDEQFF. The DNA of the CDR3 is TGTGCCAGCGGTGGGCCCCGGCGGATCCCTCCGGATGAGCAGTTCTTC.

A remark on this clonotype: A read error may account for a junction end that differs from germline. This sequence joins TRBV10-2 and TRBJ2-5, with a weak D call TRBD2 (6 bases). The CDR3 spans 16 residues. Germline CDR1 reads WSHSY; CDR2 reads SAAADI. The CDR3 here is CTSSAGLLASQETQYF. The DNA of the CDR3 is TGCACCAGCAGTGCCGGGTTACTAGCATCTCAAGAGACCCAGTACTTC.

As regards this clonotype: Mismatch with germline at one junction end may stem from a read error. J is TRBJ1-5 and V is TRBV29-1, with a weak D call TRBD1 (5 bases). From germline, CDR1 is SQVTM and CDR2 ANQGSEA. The CDR3 runs 13 residues. This chain's CDR3 is CSLGDVDNQPQHF. The DNA of the CDR3 is TGCAGCCTCGGGGACGTGGACAATCAGCCTCAGCATTTT.

Note on this clonotype: A junction boundary mismatches the germline segment, possibly from a read error. The CDR3 protein is CPNSQVGTSGSGASVLAF. The CDR3 nucleotides are TGTCCCAACAGCCAAGTTGGGACTAGCGGTTCTGGGGCCAGCGTCCTGGCTTTC. The V gene is TRBV4-2, the J gene TRBJ2-6, with 11 bases lining up with TRBD2. CDR3 length equals 18 residues. Germline CDR1 is LGHNA and CDR2 is YNFKEQ.

As for this clonotype: Germline and junction disagree at one end, which may indicate a read error. The chain uses TRBV7-9 and TRBJ1-5; tentatively, D is TRBD1 (6 bases). CDR3 length equals 13 residues. CDR1 is SEHNR, CDR2 FQNEAQ, per germline (reference sequence). CDR3 nucleotides: TGTGCCAGCACCTTAGAGGGGGGAAAGCACCAGCATTTT. This translates into CASTLEGGKHQHF.

In this sample, this clonotype turned up once. The germline gene is not matched at one end of the junction; a read error may be the cause. The chain joins TRBV11-2 to TRBJ2-1, with 7 bases matching TRBD2. Germline CDR1 and CDR2: SGHAT and FQNNGV. CDR3 size: 15 residues. This CDR3 is CARSFSGPLNNEQFF. CDR3 bases: TGTGCCAGAAGCTTTAGCGGGCCTCTCAACAATGAGCAGTTCTTC.

A remark on this clonotype: This is likely a read error, given that the CDR3 carries no conserved phenylalanine or tryptophan at its end. The limits of the CDR3 on the DNA are not certain, so only TCRdb's listed CDR3 is given. The rearrangement links TRBV5-4 to TRBJ2-5. The CDR3 spans 12 residues, counting both ends. Germline V lookup: CDR1 SGHNT, CDR2 YYREEE (reference sequence). CDR3 sequence: CASSLDKAVNYL.

As for this clonotype: The junction differs from germline at one of its ends, possibly a read error. The chain joins TRBV6-5 to TRBJ2-1, with D unclear. Per the germline V gene, CDR1 is MNHEY and CDR2 is SVGAGI. This CDR3 has 11 residues. The CDR3 DNA is TGTGCCAGCAATTACGTGGACGAGCAGTTCTTC. Protein: CASNYVDEQFF.

This clonotype is termed large. V usage is TRBV11-2 and J usage is TRBJ1-5, with D possibly TRBD1 on 6 matching bases. Trimming removed 1 base at V and 1 base at J, with 14 bases between. Germline CDR1 and CDR2: SGHAT and FQNNGV. The CDR3 is 17 residues long. The CDR3, as DNA: TGTGCCAGCAGCTTAGTAGGGGTAACAGGGAGCAATCAGCCCCAGCATTTT. As protein: CASSLVGVTGSNQPQHF.

Notes on this clonotype: This CDR3 is missing its conserved last phenylalanine or tryptophan, likely due to a read error. The chain is built from TRBV20-1 and TRBJ2-3; TRBD2 might be the D (6 bases). Germline CDR1 reads DFQATT; CDR2 reads SNEGSKA (reference sequence). This CDR3 comprises 12 residues. Trimming pared 4 bases from V and 2 bases from J, leaving 7 bases between. DNA of the CDR3: TGCAGTGCTACTAGCGTCACAGATACGCAGTATTCT. Its translation: CSATSVTDTQYS.

As to this clonotype: The CDR3 ends on some other residue instead of the conserved phenylalanine or tryptophan, so this is likely a read error. V and J are TRBV13 and TRBJ2-2, with TRBD2 matching over 14 bases. Germline V gene lookup returns CDR1 PRHDT and CDR2 FYEKMQ (reference sequence). This CDR3 is built from 15 residues. The chain's CDR3 is CAISLTSGRAGELFY. In DNA form, the CDR3 reads TGTGCCATCAGCTTGACTAGCGGGAGGGCCGGGGAGCTGTTTTAT.

This clonotype showed up just once. Lacking the conserved final phenylalanine or tryptophan, this CDR3 likely reflects a read error. Because the CDR3's place on the DNA is in doubt, the DNA is left out and the CDR3 is given as listed by TCRdb. The chain employs TRBV6-2 or TRBV6-3 and TRBJ2-7; TRBD2, as called in the table, went unchecked against the DNA. The CDR3 is 13 amino acids in total, end residues counted. Germline CDR1 and CDR2: MNHEY and SVGEGT. Here the CDR3 reads CASSYGLVTELYL.

Concerning this clonotype itself: One junction end disagrees with the germline gene, perhaps due to a read error. The genes are TRBV5-1 and TRBJ2-1; the match to TRBD1 covers 9 bases. The CDR3 length is 15 residues. Germline CDR1 is SGHRS and CDR2 is YFSETQ. CDR3 residues: CASSMGTGSYNEQFF. The DNA for the CDR3 is TGCGCCAGCAGCATGGGGACAGGGTCCTACAATGAACAGTTCTTC.